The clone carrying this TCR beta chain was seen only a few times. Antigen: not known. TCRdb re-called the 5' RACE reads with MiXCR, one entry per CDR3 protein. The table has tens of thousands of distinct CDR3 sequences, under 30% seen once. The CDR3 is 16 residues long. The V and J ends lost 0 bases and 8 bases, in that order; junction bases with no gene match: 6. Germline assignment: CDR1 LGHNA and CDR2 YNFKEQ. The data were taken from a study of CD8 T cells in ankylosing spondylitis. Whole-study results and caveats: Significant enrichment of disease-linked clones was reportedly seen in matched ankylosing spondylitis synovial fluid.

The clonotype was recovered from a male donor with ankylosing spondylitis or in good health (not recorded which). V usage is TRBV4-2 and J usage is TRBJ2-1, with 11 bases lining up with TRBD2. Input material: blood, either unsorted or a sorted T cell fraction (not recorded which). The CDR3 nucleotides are TGTGCCAGCAGCCAAGATGCTAGCGGGGGGCTCGATGAGCAGTTCTTC. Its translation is CASSQDASGGLDEQFF.